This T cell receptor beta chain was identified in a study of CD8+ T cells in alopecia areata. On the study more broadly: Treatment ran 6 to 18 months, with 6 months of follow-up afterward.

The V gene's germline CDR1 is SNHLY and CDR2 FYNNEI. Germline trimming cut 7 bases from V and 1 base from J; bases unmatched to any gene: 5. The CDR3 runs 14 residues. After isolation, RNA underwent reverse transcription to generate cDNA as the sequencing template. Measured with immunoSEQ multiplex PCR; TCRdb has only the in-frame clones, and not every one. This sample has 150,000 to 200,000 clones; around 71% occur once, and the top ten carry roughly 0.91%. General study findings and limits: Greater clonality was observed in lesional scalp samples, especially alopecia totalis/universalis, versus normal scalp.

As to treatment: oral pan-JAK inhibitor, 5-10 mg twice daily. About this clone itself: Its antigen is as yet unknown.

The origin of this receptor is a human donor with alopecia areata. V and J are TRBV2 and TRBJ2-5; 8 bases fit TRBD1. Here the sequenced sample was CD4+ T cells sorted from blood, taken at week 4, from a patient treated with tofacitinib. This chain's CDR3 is CASNKQGGQETQYF. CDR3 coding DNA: TGTGCCAGCAATAAACAGGGGGGCCAAGAGACCCAGTACTTC.